A selection of T cell receptor beta chains follows, all from one sample in a study of beta chain features in type 1 diabetes. Profiled with immunoSEQ multiplex PCR; TCRdb holds only in-frame clones, not every one. The data hold 450,000 or so clones, with roughly 11% observed a single time. Sample: naive CD4+ T cells from blood. All receptors come from a woman under 30 in good health. CDR3s include the opening cysteine and the closing phenylalanine or tryptophan. The D gene is left open where the match is weak. Only part of the rows carry a size: once, few, many, or a class if the clone is expanded.

D	size	V	J	CDR3	DNA
-	few	TRBV7-2	TRBJ1-1	CASRIQGNEAFF	TGTGCCAGCAGGATCCAGGGGAATGAAGCTTTCTTT
-	few	TRBV5-4	TRBJ2-1	CASSLLVNEQFF	TGTGCCAGCAGCTTGCTGGTGAATGAGCAGTTCTTC
-	-	TRBV5-6	TRBJ1-5	CASSLLEQPQHF	TGTGCCAGCAGCTTATTGGAGCAGCCCCAGCATTTT
-	-	TRBV7-2	TRBJ2-5	CASKVQGSYGGETQYF	TGTGCCAGCAAAGTACAGGGCTCCTACGGCGGGGAGACCCAGTACTTC
TRBD2	few	TRBV2	TRBJ2-3	CASSRLAVGDTQYF	TGTGCCAGCAGTAGACTAGCCGTAGGAGATACGCAGTATTTT
-	few	TRBV7-2	TRBJ2-3	CASSLRIRADTQYF	TGTGCCAGCAGCCTACGGATTAGAGCAGATACGCAGTATTTT
-	few	TRBV9	TRBJ2-3	CASSQTAAALPDTQYF	TGTGCCAGCAGTCAAACAGCCGCCGCCTTACCAGATACGCAGTATTTT
TRBD1	-	TRBV29-1	TRBJ2-1	CSDGRPLRGQGRDNEQFF	TGCAGCGATGGCCGCCCGCTCCGCGGACAGGGTAGAGACAATGAGCAGTTCTTC
-	-	TRBV7-2	TRBJ2-3	CASSQWIGRPWDTQYF	TGTGCCAGCAGCCAGTGGATTGGCCGTCCGTGGGATACGCAGTATTTT
-	few	TRBV5-1	TRBJ1-1	CASSLGGKAEAFF	TGCGCCAGCAGCTTGGGGGGTAAGGCTGAAGCTTTCTTT
TRBD2	-	TRBV7-9	TRBJ2-5	CASSFRLGLAEETQYF	TGTGCCAGCAGCTTTAGACTGGGACTAGCGGAAGAGACCCAGTACTTC
TRBD2	few	TRBV7-2	TRBJ2-7	CASSSPGTSGYEQYF	TGTGCCAGCAGCTCCCCCGGGACTAGCGGTTACGAGCAGTACTTC